This T cell receptor beta chain was sequenced in a study of T cell responses to AZD1222 COVID-19 vaccine. This CDR3 has 12 residues. Germline lookup yields CDR1 MDHEN and CDR2 SYDVKM. V lost 6 bases, J lost 6 bases, and 12 bases lay in between. Investigators merged groups given second doses at roughly 4 or roughly 12 weeks. Findings and limits, study-wide: At baseline, just five to seven AZD1222 recipients tested seropositive. Close to half of all spike-specific TCRs reportedly target regions of the variants that are unmutated. Samples come after the peak T cell response, not at day 14.

Assay: immunoSEQ multiplex PCR; the TCRdb copy retains only in-frame clones and omits some. The sample holds fewer than 200,000 clones, about 86% seen once. A remark on this clone: The antigen remains undetermined.

The chain links TRBV28 to TRBJ2-7; weak D call: TRBD1 (6 bases). The specimen was peripheral blood, collected 28 days after the second AZD1222 dose. The clonotype comes from an adult who received the AZD1222 COVID-19 vaccine. The CDR3 is CASSLLGGEQYF. The CDR3 bases are TGTGCCAGCAGCCTACTAGGGGGCGAGCAGTACTTC.